This T cell receptor beta chain came from a study of CD8 T cells in ankylosing spondylitis. Generation of TCR beta libraries employed quantitative 5'-RACE incorporating molecular barcodes. TCRdb independently ran MiXCR on the 5' RACE reads; one entry per CDR3 protein. The sample contains a few hundred thousand distinct CDR3 sequences, about a fifth of which appear only once. The V gene lost 6 bases and the J gene lost 4 bases, with 21 bases spanning the gap. The CDR3 contains 16 residues. Germline V gene data show CDR1 as SGHTA and CDR2 as FQGNSA. Study-level points and caveats: Reported data indicate significant enrichment of disease-linked clones within matched ankylosing spondylitis synovial fluid. The authors found the disease-linked clones to be CD8+ and relatively rare in peripheral blood. Blood from ankylosing spondylitis patients appeared to carry a characteristic roughly 8-variant TCR beta motif. Earlier authors reported some of these motif variants in reactive arthritis synovial fluid and blood.

This clonotype was seen a few times. Its antigen is as yet unknown. The J gene is TRBJ1-1, the V gene TRBV7-2, with D uncertain. The TCR was taken from a male donor with ankylosing spondylitis. The specimen sequenced was blood, either unsorted or a sorted T cell fraction (not recorded which). CDR3 protein: CASRSNHLGPVTEAFF. In DNA, the CDR3 is TGTGCCAGCAGATCCAACCACTTAGGTCCGGTCACTGAAGCTTTCTTT.